This T cell receptor beta chain is drawn from a study of blood T cell repertoires in COVID-19. Study-level background: The United States, Italy and Spain were the sources of the acute and convalescent COVID-19 samples.

Method: immunoSEQ multiplex PCR; TCRdb's copy keeps in-frame clones and lacks some. This sample has around 200,000 clones, with approximately 87% found just once. Followed over time, Seattle patients had been enrolled while infection was active. Between the trimmed V and J ends, which lost 1 base and 1 base, there was a span of 13 bases. Germline V gene data show CDR1 as SNHLY and CDR2 as FYNNEI. The CDR3 loop spans 17 amino acids. The chain uses TRBV2 and TRBJ1-4, with a weak D call TRBD1 (5 bases). Source material: peripheral blood. This clonotype originated in a woman between 55 and 75 years old with COVID-19, enrolled during active disease. The CDR3 spells CASSEGPRQLTNEKLFF. CDR3 nucleotides: TGTGCCAGCAGTGAAGGACCCCGACAGCTAACTAATGAAAAACTGTTTTTT.